A selection of T cell receptor beta chains follows, all from one sample in a study of blood T cell repertoires in COVID-19. TCRdb's table, derived via immunoSEQ multiplex PCR, lists solely in-frame clones and lacks some. The sample lists roughly 200,000 clones, 70% to 90% seen once, with 4.5% to 5.5% in the top ten. Sequencing was carried out using peripheral blood. These receptors all stem from a woman aged 70-85 years with active or convalescent COVID-19. Each CDR3 is given with its conserved first and last residue. D genes are given only for firm matches. For some rows the clone size is stated as once, few or many, or as a class when expanded; others skip it.

J,V,D,size,CDR3,DNA
TRBJ1-5,TRBV2,.,.,CASGSGPVMDQPQHF,TGTGCCAGCGGTTCAGGGCCGGTAATGGATCAGCCCCAGCATTTT
TRBJ2-1,TRBV5-1,TRBD1,.,CASSRTGDGNEQFF,TGCGCCAGCAGCCGGACAGGGGATGGCAATGAGCAGTTCTTC
TRBJ2-7,TRBV3-1/TRBV3-2,TRBD2,.,CASTIDLAGGSEQYF,TGTGCCAGCACCATCGACCTAGCGGGAGGATCGGAGCAGTACTTC
TRBJ1-1,TRBV28,.,.,CASSTGYTEAFF,TGTGCCAGCAGTACAGGGTACACTGAAGCTTTCTTT
TRBJ1-4,TRBV18,.,.,CASSPPSKEKLFF,TGTGCCAGCTCACCACCCTCTAAGGAAAAACTGTTTTTT
TRBJ2-7,TRBV6-6,TRBD2,.,CASMGSGARGEQYF,TGTGCCAGCATGGGTAGCGGGGCACGGGGGGAGCAGTACTTC
TRBJ2-7,TRBV5-1,.,few,CASSLAVSFEQYF,TGCGCCAGCAGCTTGGCGGTCTCCTTCGAGCAGTACTTC
TRBJ1-2,TRBV2,TRBD1,.,CASCGQGPEGYTF,TGTGCCAGCTGTGGACAGGGTCCGGAGGGCTACACCTTC
TRBJ1-1,TRBV18,TRBD1,.,CASSPGQRILNTEAFF,TGTGCCAGCTCACCGGGACAGAGAATCCTGAACACTGAAGCTTTCTTT
TRBJ2-7,TRBV27,TRBD2,.,CASSAYPGTSAASYEQYF,TGTGCCAGCAGCGCCTACCCCGGGACTAGCGCGGCTTCCTACGAGCAGTACTTC
TRBJ2-6,TRBV28,TRBD1,.,CATGTGGTGANVLTF,TGTGCCACCGGGACAGGGGGCACTGGGGCCAACGTCCTGACTTTC
TRBJ2-3,TRBV27,.,once,CASRKQGADTQYF,TGTGCCAGCAGGAAACAGGGTGCAGATACGCAGTATTTT
TRBJ2-3,TRBV4-1,TRBD2,.,CASSPSLAGGVDTQYF,TGCGCCAGCAGCCCCTCTCTGGCGGGAGGGGTAGATACGCAGTATTTT
TRBJ1-2,TRBV5-1,.,once,CASTVSSAERSDYGYTF,TGCGCCAGCACTGTATCTTCGGCCGAACGGAGTGACTATGGCTACACCTTC
TRBJ2-7,TRBV6-2/TRBV6-3,TRBD2,.,CASSTWRTGTSLRQYF,TGTGCCAGCAGTACCTGGCGAACCGGGACTAGCCTCCGGCAGTACTTC
TRBJ2-1,TRBV6-5,TRBD2,.,CASSSKPGLATHEQFF,TGTGCCAGCAGTTCAAAGCCGGGACTAGCTACTCATGAGCAGTTCTTC
TRBJ2-7,TRBV7-8,TRBD2,.,CASSLSRTSGTLQYF,TGTGCCAGCAGCTTATCAAGGACTAGCGGGACTCTGCAGTACTTC
TRBJ2-3,TRBV11-3,.,.,CASSLGRTDTQYF,TGTGCCAGCAGCTTGGGCCGTACAGATACGCAGTATTTT
TRBJ2-2,TRBV7-6,.,.,CASSTFEGGELFF,TGTGCCAGCAGCACCTTCGAGGGCGGGGAGCTGTTTTTT
TRBJ1-1,TRBV19,.,few,CASSPPGWEDTEAFF,TGTGCCAGTAGTCCCCCGGGGTGGGAGGACACTGAAGCTTTCTTT
TRBJ1-2,TRBV9,.,.,CASAQGRGDYGYTF,TGTGCCAGCGCACAGGGCCGCGGTGACTATGGCTACACCTTC
TRBJ2-1,TRBV7-2,.,.,CASSPLRGYSYNEQFF,TGTGCCAGCAGCCCTCTTCGCGGTTACTCCTACAATGAGCAGTTCTTC
TRBJ2-5,TRBV21-1,.,.,CASSKGQGGETQYF,TGTGCCAGCAGCAAGGGACAGGGTGGAGAGACCCAGTACTTC
TRBJ2-3,TRBV5-1,.,.,CASSLRTPSTDTQYF,TGCGCCAGCAGCTTAAGGACTCCTAGCACAGATACGCAGTATTTT
TRBJ2-7,TRBV6-5,.,.,CASSYSGSLSSYEQYF,TGTGCCAGCAGTTACTCGGGTAGCCTTAGCTCCTACGAGCAGTACTTC
TRBJ2-3,TRBV6-5,TRBD1,.,CASRSAGTGDTQYF,TGTGCCAGCAGATCCGCCGGGACAGGAGATACGCAGTATTTT
TRBJ2-7,TRBV5-5,TRBD2,.,CASSLAEAGGPYEQYF,TGTGCCAGCAGCTTGGCCGAAGCGGGAGGGCCCTACGAGCAGTACTTC
TRBJ2-7,TRBV5-1,.,.,CASSLASTIYEQYF,TGCGCCAGCAGCTTGGCCAGTACGATCTACGAGCAGTACTTC
TRBJ2-1,TRBV10-1,.,.,CASSEEQGNEQFF,TGCGCCAGCAGTGAGGAGCAGGGGAATGAGCAGTTCTTC
TRBJ2-1,TRBV19,TRBD1,.,CASSTQGQGANNEQFF,TGTGCCAGTAGTACACAGGGACAGGGGGCGAATAATGAGCAGTTCTTC
TRBJ1-1,TRBV6-2/TRBV6-3,.,.,CASSYGQGVTEAFF,TGTGCCAGCAGTTACGGGCAGGGTGTCACTGAAGCTTTCTTT
TRBJ2-3,TRBV5-1,.,.,CASSLEQATDTQYF,TGCGCCAGCAGCTTGGAACAGGCCACAGATACGCAGTATTTT
TRBJ2-1,TRBV3-1/TRBV3-2,TRBD2,.,CASSRPGERDYSSYNEQFF,TGTGCCAGCAGCCGCCCTGGGGAGCGGGATTACAGCTCCTACAATGAGCAGTTCTTC
TRBJ2-7,TRBV3-1/TRBV3-2,.,.,CASSQGRTSSYEQYF,TGTGCCAGCAGCCAGGGGCGAACAAGCTCCTACGAGCAGTACTTC
TRBJ1-3,TRBV5-1,.,once,CASSLPDSGNTIYF,TGCGCCAGCAGCTTGCCAGACTCTGGAAACACCATATATTTT
TRBJ2-7,TRBV5-6,.,.,CASSPKPGSYEQYF,TGTGCCAGCAGCCCAAAGCCGGGGTCCTACGAGCAGTACTTC
TRBJ2-1,TRBV3-1/TRBV3-2,.,.,CASSQRYNEQFF,TGTGCCAGCAGCCAGAGGTACAATGAGCAGTTCTTC
TRBJ1-5,TRBV6-2/TRBV6-3,.,.,CASSYSIRDIVSNQPQHF,TGTGCCAGCAGTTACTCAATCCGGGACATCGTTAGCAATCAGCCCCAGCATTTT
TRBJ2-1,TRBV6-5,TRBD2,.,CASSSLAGGSDEQFF,TGTGCCAGCAGTTCTCTAGCGGGAGGGTCGGATGAGCAGTTCTTC
TRBJ2-3,TRBV5-1,TRBD2,.,CASSSQAGGGVDTQYF,TGCGCCAGCAGCTCCCAGGCGGGAGGGGGAGTTGATACGCAGTATTTT
TRBJ1-4,TRBV2,TRBD1,.,CASSGARDREEKLFF,TGTGCCAGCAGCGGGGCCCGGGACAGGGAAGAAAAACTGTTTTTT
TRBJ2-1,TRBV11-3,TRBD2,.,CASSSGTGGNEQFF,TGTGCCAGCAGCAGCGGGACCGGCGGGAATGAGCAGTTCTTC
TRBJ2-1,TRBV7-2,.,.,CASSSSWTDYNEQFF,TGTGCCAGCAGCTCCTCCTGGACAGATTACAATGAGCAGTTCTTC
TRBJ2-7,TRBV30,TRBD1,.,CAWSVEVDLGGTYEQYF,TGTGCCTGGAGTGTAGAGGTGGACCTAGGGGGCACCTACGAGCAGTACTTC
TRBJ1-1,TRBV5-1,.,.,CASSLRYSGVPEAFF,TGCGCCAGCAGCTTGCGTTATTCCGGGGTCCCTGAAGCTTTCTTT
TRBJ1-5,TRBV19,.,.,CASSTGTNSNQPQHF,TGTGCCAGTAGCACGGGGACAAATAGCAATCAGCCCCAGCATTTT
TRBJ1-2,TRBV4-1,.,.,CASSQAGLTVNYGYTF,TGCGCCAGCAGCCAAGCGGGACTCACAGTTAACTATGGCTACACCTTC
TRBJ2-1,TRBV7-9,.,.,CASSFGGGQFF,TGTGCCAGCAGCTTCGGGGGAGGGCAGTTCTTC
TRBJ2-7,TRBV28,.,.,CASSLQGLSYEQYF,TGTGCCAGCAGTTTACAGGGGCTTTCCTACGAGCAGTACTTC
TRBJ2-4,TRBV4-2,.,.,CASSQSRGRIGEDIQYF,TGTGCCAGCAGCCAAAGTCGGGGGAGGATAGGGGAGGACATTCAGTACTTC
TRBJ1-2,TRBV6-5,.,.,CASSNPGRGYGYTF,TGTGCCAGCAGTAACCCCGGCCGAGGCTATGGCTACACCTTC
TRBJ1-3,TRBV3-1/TRBV3-2,.,few,CASSLLDSGNTIYF,TGTGCCAGCAGCCTACTGGACAGCGGAAACACCATATATTTT
TRBJ2-2,TRBV19,TRBD1,few,CASRPSGGTGELFF,TGTGCCAGTAGACCTTCAGGGGGCACCGGGGAGCTGTTTTTT
TRBJ2-1,TRBV25-1,TRBD1,.,CASSEPGTGGVEQFF,TGTGCCAGCAGTGAACCCGGGACAGGGGGCGTTGAGCAGTTCTTC
TRBJ1-5,TRBV24-1,TRBD1,.,CATSDLTTGGAQHF,TGTGCCACCAGTGACCTAACAACAGGGGGAGCCCAGCATTTT
TRBJ1-2,TRBV6-5,TRBD1,.,CASRPGQVNYGYTF,TGTGCCAGCAGGCCGGGACAGGTTAACTATGGCTACACCTTC
TRBJ2-7,TRBV10-3,.,.,CAISEPQGTYEQYF,TGTGCCATCAGTGAGCCCCAGGGGACCTACGAGCAGTACTTC
TRBJ1-1,TRBV5-1,.,.,CASSSKGGDTEAFF,TGCGCCAGCAGCTCAAAGGGGGGGGACACTGAAGCTTTCTTT
TRBJ2-2,TRBV29-1,.,.,CSALLNTGELFF,TGCAGCGCCCTACTAAACACCGGGGAGCTGTTTTTT